This T cell receptor beta chain was sequenced for a study of blood T cell repertoires in COVID-19. Overall study: Samples taken during acute and convalescent COVID-19 were collected in the United States, Italy and Spain.

Assay: immunoSEQ multiplex PCR; the TCRdb copy retains only in-frame clones and omits some. The profile shows some 260,000 clones, approximately 90% of them singletons. Those enrolled, adults aged about 18 to 89 years, came from some 25 US areas. Two negative PCRs, clearance, or symptom resolution characterized the recovered Cohort 3 donors. The CDR3 loop spans 15 amino acids. Germline CDR1 reads MDHEN; CDR2 reads SYDVKM. The V segment lost 6 bases and the J segment 5 bases; nucleotides outside the gene matches: 9. Material: PBMCs or T cells enriched from blood (not recorded which). This chain connects TRBV28 to TRBJ2-5, with TRBD1 matching 10 bases. The sequence was collected from a man aged 35-49 years who had recovered from COVID-19. CDR3 region: CASSETGGSLETQYF. Written as DNA, the CDR3 is TGTGCCAGCAGCGAGACAGGGGGCAGTTTGGAGACCCAGTACTTC.